Following are 23 T cell receptor beta chains from one sample sequenced in a study of identical twins. TCRdb re-called the 5' RACE reads through MiXCR, storing one row per CDR3 protein. The table records 420,000 or so distinct CDR3 sequences, roughly 20% of them present only once. The sequenced material came from naive T cells sorted from blood. The receptors shown here come from a man aged 50-59 years in good health.

There are many counts of this clonotype. The gene calls are TRBV15 and TRBJ1-5; weak D call: TRBD1 (5 bases). The CDR3 length is 15 residues. V lost 1 base and J lost 8, with 15 bases in between. Germline CDR1 and CDR2: LNHNV and YYDKDF (reference sequence). This chain's CDR3 is CATSRATSTAKPQHF. The CDR3, as DNA: TGTGCCACCAGCAGAGCTACCTCGACAGCGAAGCCCCAGCATTTT.

J is TRBJ2-5 and V is TRBV5-1; 7 bases line up with TRBD2. The CDR3 covers 13 residues. V lost 3 bases to trimming and J lost 7 bases; unmatched junction nucleotides: 6. Germline-derived CDR1 and CDR2 are SGHRS and YFSETQ. This CDR3 is CASSSGLDGTQYF. The DNA for the CDR3 is TGCGCCAGCAGCTCCGGACTAGATGGGACCCAGTACTTC.

V is TRBV5-5 and J is TRBJ2-1; 7 bases fit TRBD1. CDR1 and CDR2 from the germline V gene are SGHKS and YYEKEE (reference sequence). The V segment lost 0 bases and the J segment 8 bases; nucleotides outside the gene matches: 8. This CDR3 contains 15 residues. Here the CDR3 reads CASSLGDRVFYEQFF. As DNA, the CDR3 is TGTGCCAGCAGCTTGGGAGACAGGGTATTCTATGAGCAGTTCTTC.

This clonotype has just a few counts. The rearrangement links TRBV21-1 to TRBJ2-7; TRBD1 reflects the table's D call only, with no check against the DNA. TRBV21-1 is a documented pseudogene. CDR3 length: 15 amino acids. Here the CDR3 DNA reads TGTGCCAGCAGCAAACTCTCCGGGACAACCTACGAGCAGTACTTC. Translated, it gives CASSKLSGTTYEQYF.

This clonotype was recorded at least ten times. The V and J genes are TRBV19 and TRBJ2-5, with TRBD2 as a possible D gene (5 bases). CDR1 is LNHDA, CDR2 SQIVND, per germline (reference sequence). V shed 6 bases and J shed 7 bases, with 18 bases lying between them. This CDR3 has 14 amino acids. In DNA form, the CDR3 reads TGTGCCAGTAGCACCCTGAGGGCCGTCGGGACCCAGTACTTC. This codes for CASSTLRAVGTQYF.

The V gene is TRBV21-1, the J gene TRBJ2-3; whether TRBD1, the table's D call, matches the DNA was not checked. TRBV21-1 is classified as a pseudogene. This CDR3 contains 14 residues. CDR3 in DNA: TGTGCCAGCACCAAGTCGGGGGTCTCAGATACGCAGTATTTT. Its translation is CASTKSGVSDTQYF.

This clonotype was found a few times. The rearrangement links TRBV20-1 to TRBJ1-5, with no clear D. Germline V gives CDR1 DFQATT, CDR2 SNEGSKA (reference sequence). Deletions cut 2 bases from V and 2 bases from J, with 10 bases between. CDR3 size: 14 residues. The CDR3 spells CSARPQAGNQPQHF. CDR3 coding DNA: TGCAGTGCTAGACCCCAGGCTGGCAATCAGCCCCAGCATTTT.

V gene TRBV14 combines with J gene TRBJ2-1, with 9 bases lining up with TRBD2. The J segment lost 3 bases and the V segment lost 2 bases, leaving 2 bases of the junction unmatched. CDR1 and CDR2 from the germline V gene are SGHDN and FVKESK. This CDR3 region has 15 residues. CDR3 coding DNA: TGTGCCAGCAGCCAACAAGCGGGAGGCTACAATGAGCAGTTCTTC. Its translation is CASSQQAGGYNEQFF.

This clonotype was seen a handful of times. The chain combines TRBV7-2 with TRBJ1-2; 10 bases match TRBD1. The CDR3 totals 15 residues. Germline assignment: CDR1 SGHTA and CDR2 FQGNSA. The V and J ends lost 4 bases and 4 bases, in that order; junction bases with no gene match: 6. CDR3 residues: CASSSGDRGAYGYTF. As DNA, the CDR3 is TGTGCCAGCAGCTCGGGGGACAGGGGTGCCTATGGCTACACCTTC.

This clonotype was seen ten or more times. The chain recombines TRBV30 with TRBJ2-1; 10 bases match TRBD2. V was clipped by 8 bases and J by 6 bases; unmatched bases: 10. Germline assignment: CDR1 GTSNPN and CDR2 SVGIG (reference sequence). This CDR3 spans 14 amino acids. The CDR3 sequence: CAGTKREGTNEQFF. CDR3 DNA: TGTGCCGGCACAAAGCGGGAGGGGACCAATGAGCAGTTCTTC.

This clonotype was recorded a few times. This rearrangement joins TRBV10-3 to TRBJ2-2; D is undetermined. The CDR3 has 12 amino acids. The V end lost 6 bases, the J end lost 6 bases, and 8 bases lay between the germline ends. CDR1 is ENHRY and CDR2 is SYGVKD in the germline V gene. The DNA for the CDR3 is TGTGCCATCAGGGACCCCCCCGGGGAGCTGTTTTTT. As protein: CAIRDPPGELFF.

The chain is built from TRBV19 and TRBJ2-3; no firm D call. The length of the CDR3 is 14 residues. Germline loops: CDR1 LNHDA, CDR2 SQIVND (reference sequence). Deletions cut 6 bases from V and 6 bases from J, with 16 bases between. The DNA for the CDR3 is TGTGCCAGTAGCACGGGTACAAGAACCGATACGCAGTATTTT. As protein: CASSTGTRTDTQYF.

This clonotype was detected many times. J is TRBJ2-1 and V is TRBV12-3 or TRBV12-4; the D gene is possibly TRBD1 (5 bases). This CDR3 comprises 14 residues. Trimming stripped 8 bases from V and 0 bases from J, with 11 bases between. As DNA, the CDR3 is TGTGCCAGCGTGACAGCGCGCTCCTACAATGAGCAGTTCTTC. It specifies CASVTARSYNEQFF.

This clonotype was observed a handful of times. The chain employs TRBV28 and TRBJ2-7; TRBD1 agrees at 9 bases. V dropped 6 bases and J dropped 0; count of bases not matched to a gene: 3. CDR1 and CDR2 from the germline V gene are MDHEN and SYDVKM. CDR3 size: 14 residues. The CDR3 DNA reads as TGTGCCAGCAGGGGGACAGGGCGCTCCTACGAGCAGTACTTC. Its protein product is CASRGTGRSYEQYF.

This clonotype has more than one count but fewer than ten. The chain employs TRBV6-5 and TRBJ1-4; D gene unclear. Trimming took off 4 bases at V and 1 base at J, with 10 bases between the two ends. The CDR3 sequence is 15 residues long. The germline CDR1 and CDR2 sequences are MNHEY and SVGAGI. The CDR3: CASSFGLKTNEKLFF. The CDR3 bases are TGTGCCAGCAGTTTCGGCCTTAAAACTAATGAAAAACTGTTTTTT.

This clonotype was detected once. Since a much larger clone is just one base distant, this may be a read error. The gene calls are TRBV4-2 and TRBJ2-3; D unresolved. This CDR3 contains 16 residues. Per the germline V gene, CDR1 is LGHNA and CDR2 is YNFKEQ. DNA of the CDR3: TGTGCCAGCAGCCAAATTGGCCAATTCGGCACAGATATGCAGTATTTT. Translating it yields CASSQIGQFGTDMQYF.

This clonotype was seen a handful of times. The genes are TRBV28 and TRBJ1-2; TRBD1 is a possible D gene (5 bases). The V end was cut by 5 bases, the J end by 4 bases, with 26 bases between. Germline CDR1 and CDR2: MDHEN and SYDVKM. The CDR3 loop spans 18 amino acids. CDR3 protein: CASSGSDITVPNPYGYTF. CDR3 nucleotide sequence: TGTGCCAGCAGTGGCTCGGACATAACCGTCCCAAACCCCTATGGCTACACCTTC.

V usage is TRBV6-1 and J usage is TRBJ2-7; 8 bases line up with TRBD1. CDR1 MNHNS and CDR2 SASEGT come from the germline V gene. V was pared by 4 bases and J by 4 bases, with 21 bases of the junction left unmatched. The CDR3 length is 19 residues. CDR3 residues: CASSGPGAGGARSHYEQYF. The CDR3 DNA is TGTGCCAGCAGTGGCCCGGGGGCAGGGGGCGCGCGCTCTCATTACGAGCAGTACTTC.

V usage is TRBV14 and J usage is TRBJ1-2; D ambiguous. The V end was cut by 3 bases, the J end by 8 bases, with 7 bases between. The CDR3 is 11 residues long. Germline V CDR1 and CDR2: SGHDN, FVKESK. CDR3 DNA: TGTGCCAGCAGCCAGGAGGACGGCTACACCTTC. Its protein is CASSQEDGYTF.

This clonotype was counted many times. The chain has TRBV9 and TRBJ2-5, with D tentatively TRBD1 (5 bases). Germline values: CDR1 SGDLS, CDR2 YYNGEE. There are 15 residues in the CDR3. V was shortened by 0 bases and J by 0 bases, with 9 bases between the two germline ends. As DNA, the CDR3 is TGTGCCAGCAGCGTAGAAGGGGCGGACCAAGAGACCCAGTACTTC. As protein: CASSVEGADQETQYF.

This chain uses TRBV29-1 with TRBJ1-2, with D possibly matching TRBD1 (6 bases). Germline V lookup: CDR1 SQVTM, CDR2 ANQGSEA. V gave up 6 bases and J gave up 6 bases, with 20 bases separating them. There are 14 residues in the CDR3. The DNA of the CDR3 is TGCAGCGTGCAGGTTAACAGGGAATCAAATGGCTACACCTTC. Translation gives CSVQVNRESNGYTF. The full variable domain, with the rest looked up from reference TRBV29-1 and TRBJ1-2, is SAVISQKPSRDICQRGTSLTIQCQVDSQVTMMFWYRQQPGQSLTLIATANQGSEATYESGFVIDKFPISRPNLTFSTLTVSNMSPEDSSIYLCSVQVNRESNGYTFGSGTRLTVV.

The chain employs TRBV12-3 or TRBV12-4 and TRBJ2-1; D is undetermined. Trimming cost V 1 base and J 6 bases, with 7 bases left between them. This CDR3 contains 13 residues. CDR3 bases: TGTGCCAGCAGTTTAGGTAGTCCCAATGAGCAGTTCTTC. It translates to CASSLGSPNEQFF.

This clonotype was observed many times. The V and J genes are TRBV10-3 and TRBJ1-5; unclear D gene. There are 13 residues in the CDR3. Per germline, CDR1 ENHRY and CDR2 SYGVKD. V was clipped by 6 bases and J by 4 bases, with 10 bases between them. The chain's CDR3 is CAISGQENQPQHF. DNA for the CDR3: TGTGCCATCAGCGGGCAGGAGAATCAGCCCCAGCATTTT.